One sample yielded the 20 T cell receptor beta chains listed below, sequenced in a study. The assay was immunoSEQ multiplex PCR, and TCRdb's table has in-frame clones only and misses some. The table has 60,000 to 85,000 clones, 93% seen once. Sample: PBMCs. Source of these receptors: a man in his forties or fifties with rheumatoid arthritis.

The count of this clone is one. This chain joins TRBV19 and TRBJ2-2, with D unresolved. V was pared by 7 bases and J by 7 bases, with 10 bases between. Germline CDR1 and CDR2: LNHDA and SQIVND (reference sequence). The CDR3 contains 12 residues. CDR3 in amino acids: CASTPRGGELFF. In nucleotides, the CDR3 is TGTGCCAGTACCCCGCGAGGCGGGGAGCTGTTTTTT.

The chain joins TRBV2 to TRBJ1-2; a weak D match, TRBD1 (5 bases). Germline CDR1 is SNHLY and CDR2 is FYNNEI. The CDR3 runs 13 residues. V was pared by 6 bases and J by 3 bases, with 11 bases between. CDR3 region: CASSRAEYYGYTF. CDR3 DNA: TGTGCCAGCAGCAGGGCGGAATACTATGGCTACACCTTC.

This chain uses TRBV11-3 with TRBJ2-2; TRBD1 matches at 11 bases. The CDR3 consists of 16 residues. J gave up 5 bases and V 5 bases, and 7 bases lay outside the gene matches. CDR1 and CDR2 from the germline V gene are SGHNT and YENEEA. The chain's CDR3 is CASSITGTGGTGELFF. CDR3 bases: TGTGCCAGCAGCATTACCGGGACAGGGGGGACCGGGGAGCTGTTTTTT. The full variable domain, rest sourced from reference TRBV11-3 and TRBJ2-2, is EAGVVQSPRYKIIEKKQPVAFWCNPISGHNTLYWYLQNLGQGPELLIRYENEEAVDDSQLPKDRFSAERLKGVDSTLKIQPAELGDSAVYLCASSITGTGGTGELFFGEGSRLTVL.

This chain links TRBV20-1 with TRBJ1-2, with no clear D. The CDR3 length is 13 residues. Trimming took off 3 bases at V and 3 bases at J, with 11 bases between the two ends. CDR1 DFQATT and CDR2 SNEGSKA come from the germline V gene (reference sequence). CDR3 in DNA: TGCAGTGCTAGTATCGCCAGCCACTATGGCTACACCTTC. This sequence encodes CSASIASHYGYTF.

This rearrangement joins TRBV6-6 to TRBJ1-6; D gene uncertain. This CDR3 has 15 residues. Trimming cost V 4 bases and J 1 base, with 8 bases left between them. Germline CDR1 and CDR2: MNHNY and SVGAGI (reference sequence). The CDR3 loop reads CASSWVGSYNSPLHF. In DNA, the CDR3 is TGTGCCAGCAGTTGGGTGGGATCCTATAATTCACCCCTCCACTTT.

This clone is a singleton in its sample. V gene TRBV5-1 combines with J gene TRBJ2-2; 12 bases map to TRBD1. The germline gives CDR1 SGHRS, CDR2 YFSETQ. The CDR3 is 17 residues long. J lost 3 bases, V lost 4 bases, and 7 bases had no gene match. CDR3: CASSAGTGGLYTGELFF. CDR3 nucleotide sequence: TGCGCCAGCAGCGCTGGGACAGGGGGCCTGTACACCGGGGAGCTGTTTTTT.

V usage is TRBV7-3 and J usage is TRBJ2-1; 9 bases match TRBD2. Trimming cost V 1 base and J 0 bases; bases outside gene matches: 16. This CDR3 has 21 residues. Germline loops: CDR1 SGHTA, CDR2 FQGTGA. DNA of the CDR3: TGTGCCAGCAGCTTAAGGGGCCCTCCATCTAGCGGGGATAGCTCCTACAATGAGCAGTTCTTC. Translation: CASSLRGPPSSGDSSYNEQFF.

The chain combines TRBV4-1 with TRBJ2-1; D gene ambiguous. The CDR3 has 16 residues. With 1 base removed from V and 0 bases from J, the gap between germline ends came to 10 bases. CDR1 and CDR2 from the germline V gene are MGHRA and YSYEKL. CDR3 residues: CASSQGVFSSYNEQFF. The CDR3 nucleotides read TGCGCCAGCAGCCAAGGTGTATTCAGCTCCTACAATGAGCAGTTCTTC.

CDR3 DNA: TGTGCCAGCAGCCCAGGACTAGCGGCAACCTACAATGAGCAGTTCTTC. Translating gives CASSPGLAATYNEQFF. This chain uses TRBV7-9 with TRBJ2-1; TRBD2 agrees at 10 bases. Germline loops: CDR1 SEHNR, CDR2 FQNEAQ (reference sequence). The trim removed 5 bases at V and 2 bases at J, leaving 6 bases unmatched. This CDR3 is 16 amino acids long.

The J gene is TRBJ2-7, the V gene TRBV7-3; the D gene is possibly TRBD2 (5 bases). V lost 5 bases and J 4 bases, leaving 18 bases between the germline ends. Germline V gene sequence: CDR1 SGHTA, CDR2 FQGTGA. The CDR3 is made up of 15 amino acids. CDR3 amino acids: CASSPQVAGGYEQYF. In nucleotides, the CDR3 is TGTGCCAGCAGCCCGCAGGTAGCTGGAGGATACGAGCAGTACTTC. Based on the CDR3 plus reference TRBV7-3 and TRBJ2-7, the full variable domain is GAGVSQTPSNKVTEKGKYVELRCDPISGHTALYWYRQSLGQGPEFLIYFQGTGAADDSGLPNDRFFAVRPEGSVSTLKIQRTERGDSAVYLCASSPQVAGGYEQYFGPGTRLTVT.

V gene TRBV19 combines with J gene TRBJ1-1, with TRBD1 matching over 8 bases. After removal of 6 bases from V and 6 bases from J, the junction contained 12 bases not matched to a gene. This CDR3 has 15 amino acids. CDR1 is LNHDA, CDR2 SQIVND, per germline (reference sequence). The CDR3 reads CASSDRGLSDAEAFF. The CDR3 DNA sequence: TGTGCCAGTAGCGACAGGGGCCTTAGCGACGCTGAAGCTTTCTTT.

The rearrangement uses TRBV5-1 and TRBJ2-1, with 9 bases matching TRBD1. The CDR3 is made up of 15 amino acids. Germline CDR1 reads SGHRS; CDR2 reads YFSETQ. V was clipped by 3 bases and J by 8 bases; unmatched bases: 9. DNA for the CDR3: TGCGCCAGCAGCTACGACAGGGGGGCAATGGATGAGCAGTTCTTC. Residues: CASSYDRGAMDEQFF.

V gene TRBV5-1 combines with J gene TRBJ2-7, with TRBD2 identical over 10 bases. This CDR3 region has 16 residues. V lost 1 base and J lost 1; bases outside the gene matches: 5. Germline lookup yields CDR1 SGHRS and CDR2 YFSETQ. In nucleotides, the CDR3 is TGCGCCAGCAGCTTGTGGGGACTAGCGACTTCCTACGAGCAGTACTTC. This sequence encodes CASSLWGLATSYEQYF.

The chain joins TRBV5-4 to TRBJ2-5; either TRBD1 or TRBD2 may supply D (6 bases each). Deletions cut 4 bases from V and 5 bases from J, with 15 bases between. The germline CDR1 and CDR2 sequences are SGHNT and YYREEE (reference sequence). CDR3 length: 14 residues. CDR3 protein: CASSPGGRVETQYF. The CDR3 nucleotides are TGTGCCAGCAGCCCCGGGGGCAGGGTGGAGACCCAGTACTTC.

V and J are TRBV9 and TRBJ2-1; the match to TRBD2 covers 9 bases. The CDR3 is 15 residues long. CDR1 and CDR2 (germline): SGDLS, YYNGEE. J was trimmed by 8 bases and V by 4 bases; bases with no gene match: 10. The CDR3 loop is CASSRPGLASDEQFF. The CDR3 coding sequence is TGTGCCAGCAGCCGACCGGGACTAGCCTCAGATGAGCAGTTCTTC.

J is TRBJ2-1 and V is TRBV5-3; 10 nucleotides match TRBD2. TRBV5-3 is assigned to the ORF class and has an uncertain function. This CDR3 has 19 amino acids. V shed 0 bases, J shed 0 bases, and the junction held 9 bases outside the gene matches. CDR3 coding DNA: TGTGCCAGAAGCTTGGAAAGCGGGAGGGCCAAGAGCTCCTACAATGAGCAGTTCTTC. This translates into CARSLESGRAKSSYNEQFF.

The rearrangement links TRBV6-5 to TRBJ2-3; D is undetermined. V was shortened by 6 bases and J by 4 bases, with 17 bases between the two germline ends. The CDR3 contains 15 residues. CDR1 is MNHEY, CDR2 SVGAGI, per germline. CDR3 amino acids: CASRSSRAKADTQYF. CDR3 nucleotides: TGTGCCAGCAGGTCAAGCCGGGCTAAGGCAGATACGCAGTATTTT.

V usage is TRBV20-1 and J usage is TRBJ2-7; TRBD1 matches at 9 bases. The CDR3 covers 14 residues. Losses at the gene ends were 3 bases for V and 2 bases for J; bases not matched to a gene: 5. Germline assignment: CDR1 DFQATT and CDR2 SNEGSKA (reference sequence). The CDR3 is CSASTGGAPYEQYF. As DNA, the CDR3 is TGCAGTGCTAGTACAGGGGGCGCGCCCTACGAGCAGTACTTC.

This clone has only one observation. V and J are TRBV7-9 and TRBJ2-5; 7 positions agree with TRBD2. The germline CDR1 and CDR2 sequences are SEHNR and FQNEAQ (reference sequence). V was clipped by 4 bases and J by 4 bases; unmatched bases: 3. This CDR3 spans 13 amino acids. The CDR3 loop is CASSSSGIETQYF. Here the CDR3 DNA reads TGTGCCAGCAGCTCAAGCGGGATAGAGACCCAGTACTTC. The entire variable domain, with the rest obtained from reference TRBV7-9 and TRBJ2-5, is as follows: DTGVSQNPRHKITKRGQNVTFRCDPISEHNRLYWYRQTLGQGPEFLTYFQNEAQLEKSRLLSDRFSAERPKGSFSTLEIQRTEQGDSAMYLCASSSSGIETQYFGPGTRLLVL.

V and J are TRBV2 and TRBJ2-7; 7 positions match TRBD1. J gave up 3 bases and V 6 bases, and 2 bases lay outside the gene matches. The length of the CDR3 is 12 residues. CDR1 and CDR2 from the germline V gene are SNHLY and FYNNEI. The CDR3 spells CASSDRVYEQYF. DNA for the CDR3: TGTGCCAGCAGCGACAGGGTCTACGAGCAGTACTTC.